Each of the 6 T cell receptor beta chains below was sequenced from the same sample in a study of early T cells in non-severe SARS-CoV-2 infection. Using its own MiXCR run on the 5' RACE reads, TCRdb lists one record per CDR3 protein. The sample has tens of thousands of distinct CDR3 sequences, about 12% seen once. Sequences were obtained from whole blood. Every receptor here comes from an adult who was a healthcare worker with PCR-confirmed SARS-CoV-2 infection or an uninfected control (not recorded which).

This clonotype was seen only a few times. The genes are TRBV11-2 and TRBJ2-7; possible D gene TRBD1, 6 bases. V was clipped by 3 bases and J by 3 bases, with 9 bases between them. Germline CDR1 reads SGHAT; CDR2 reads FQNNGV. CDR3 size: 13 residues. CDR3 region: CASSLARGYEQYF. CDR3 DNA: TGTGCCAGCAGCTTGGCCAGGGGCTACGAGCAGTACTTC. Supplemented by reference TRBV11-2 and TRBJ2-7, the full variable domain reads EAGVAQSPRYKIIEKRQSVAFWCNPISGHATLYWYQQILGQGPKLLIQFQNNGVVDDSQLPKDRFSAERLKGVDSTLKIQPAKLEDSAVYLCASSLARGYEQYFGPGTRLTVT.

This clonotype has at least ten counts. The V and J genes are TRBV29-1 and TRBJ2-3; D is unresolved. The CDR3 is made up of 14 amino acids. V was pared by 3 bases and J by 0 bases, with 10 bases between. From germline, CDR1 is SQVTM and CDR2 ANQGSEA. CDR3 residues: CSVEMVTSTDTQYF. The CDR3 DNA is TGCAGCGTTGAGATGGTGACTAGCACAGATACGCAGTATTTT.

This clonotype was observed a few times. The chain couples TRBV5-1 to TRBJ1-1; maybe TRBD1 (6 bases). Per the germline V gene, CDR1 is SGHRS and CDR2 is YFSETQ. V was pared by 5 bases and J by 6 bases, with 11 bases between. The CDR3 loop spans 12 amino acids. Written as DNA, the CDR3 is TGCGCCAGCAGATTCACAGGGTCTGAAGCTTTCTTT. This sequence encodes CASRFTGSEAFF.

This clonotype was counted many times. CDR3 DNA: TGTGCCAGCTCACCAGACGGGCAGGGGGAAGCTTTCTTT. Protein: CASSPDGQGEAFF. The rearrangement joins TRBV18 to TRBJ1-1; D is perhaps TRBD1 (6 bases). CDR1 and CDR2 (germline): KGHSH, LQKENI. The CDR3 has 13 residues. V dropped 2 bases and J dropped 8 bases, with 12 bases sitting between them.

This clonotype appeared a few times. The V call is TRBV25-1, the J call TRBJ1-2; D possibly corresponds to TRBD1 (5 bases). This CDR3 has 14 residues. Deletions cut 4 bases from V and 4 bases from J, with 13 bases between. Germline V gene lookup returns CDR1 MGHDK and CDR2 SYGVNS. The CDR3 here is CASSVGTVFYGYTF. The CDR3 nucleotides are TGTGCCAGCAGTGTAGGGACCGTCTTCTATGGCTACACCTTC.

This clonotype was detected only a few times. The rearrangement links TRBV11-2 to TRBJ2-1; 7 bases match TRBD1. In germline, CDR1 is SGHAT, CDR2 FQNNGV. CDR3 length equals 16 residues. J gave up 3 bases and V 5 bases, and 10 bases lay outside the gene matches. CDR3 loop: CASSPGTALHYNEQFF. CDR3 in DNA: TGTGCCAGCAGCCCAGGGACAGCCTTACACTACAATGAGCAGTTCTTC.